These T cell receptor beta chains were read from a single sample in a study of shared T cell receptors in the human thymus. Assay used: immunoSEQ multiplex PCR; TCRdb lists only in-frame clones, some missing. The sample has a few hundred thousand clones, 95% seen once. The sequenced sample consisted of thymocytes. Every receptor here comes from a human donor. CDR3s include the opening cysteine and the closing phenylalanine or tryptophan. Each record gives: J gene, V gene, D gene, clone size, CDR3 protein, CDR3 DNA. D genes are given only for firm matches. For some rows the clone size is stated as once, few or many, or as a class when expanded; others skip it.

J gene: TRBJ2-4
V gene: TRBV28
D gene: TRBD2
clone size: NA
CDR3 protein: CASSYGPRTSGIRRENIQYF
CDR3 DNA: TGTGCCAGCAGTTATGGTCCGAGGACTAGCGGGATAAGGAGGGAAAACATTCAGTACTTC

J gene: TRBJ1-2
V gene: TRBV4-1
D gene: NA
clone size: NA
CDR3 protein: CASSQVGGQDYGYTF
CDR3 DNA: TGCGCCAGCAGCCAAGTCGGGGGGCAAGACTATGGCTACACCTTC

J gene: TRBJ2-7
V gene: TRBV27
D gene: TRBD2
clone size: NA
CDR3 protein: CASSSPGLADSSYEQYF
CDR3 DNA: TGTGCCAGCAGTTCCCCGGGACTAGCGGACAGCTCCTACGAGCAGTACTTC

J gene: TRBJ1-1
V gene: TRBV25-1
D gene: TRBD1
clone size: NA
CDR3 protein: CASSGQGGLIRNGTEAFF
CDR3 DNA: TGTGCCAGCTCAGGACAGGGGGGACTTATTAGAAATGGCACTGAAGCTTTCTTT

J gene: TRBJ1-4
V gene: TRBV28
D gene: NA
clone size: NA
CDR3 protein: CASESHHRRVGEKLFF
CDR3 DNA: TGTGCCAGCGAATCACACCACCGGAGGGTAGGCGAAAAACTGTTTTTT

J gene: TRBJ2-5
V gene: TRBV28
D gene: NA
clone size: NA
CDR3 protein: CASSLPEETQYF
CDR3 DNA: TGTGCCAGCAGTTTACCGGAAGAGACCCAGTACTTC

J gene: TRBJ2-3
V gene: TRBV6-6
D gene: NA
clone size: NA
CDR3 protein: CASSYETANPADTQYF
CDR3 DNA: TGTGCCAGCAGTTACGAGACAGCGAATCCCGCAGATACGCAGTATTTT

J gene: TRBJ2-5
V gene: TRBV29-1
D gene: NA
clone size: NA
CDR3 protein: CSVGPPEETQYF
CDR3 DNA: TGCAGCGTGGGTCCACCCGAAGAGACCCAGTACTTC

J gene: TRBJ1-4
V gene: TRBV6-1
D gene: TRBD1
clone size: NA
CDR3 protein: CASWTGATNEKLFF
CDR3 DNA: TGTGCCAGTTGGACAGGGGCAACTAATGAAAAACTGTTTTTT

J gene: TRBJ2-4
V gene: TRBV5-6
D gene: NA
clone size: NA
CDR3 protein: CASSLHTAKNIQYF
CDR3 DNA: TGTGCCAGCAGCCTCCATACAGCCAAAAACATTCAGTACTTC

J gene: TRBJ2-3
V gene: TRBV5-4
D gene: TRBD2
clone size: NA
CDR3 protein: CASSLETSGFYTDTQYF
CDR3 DNA: TGTGCCAGCAGCTTGGAAACTAGCGGGTTCTACACAGATACGCAGTATTTT

J gene: TRBJ2-7
V gene: TRBV2
D gene: NA
clone size: NA
CDR3 protein: CASSELQERYEQYF
CDR3 DNA: TGTGCCAGCAGTGAGTTACAGGAGCGCTACGAGCAGTACTTC

J gene: TRBJ2-3
V gene: TRBV20-1
D gene: NA
clone size: NA
CDR3 protein: CSATPALPQYF
CDR3 DNA: TGCAGTGCTACTCCAGCCCTTCCTCAGTATTTT

J gene: TRBJ2-3
V gene: TRBV5-6
D gene: NA
clone size: NA
CDR3 protein: CASSSRDRLDTQYF
CDR3 DNA: TGTGCCAGCAGCTCCCGGGACCGTTTAGATACGCAGTATTTT

J gene: TRBJ2-3
V gene: TRBV18
D gene: NA
clone size: NA
CDR3 protein: CASSPRASGQFTDTQYF
CDR3 DNA: TGTGCCAGCTCACCACGAGCCTCAGGACAGTTCACAGATACGCAGTATTTT

J gene: TRBJ1-1
V gene: TRBV1
D gene: NA
clone size: NA
CDR3 protein: CTSSQEVRGGGTEAFF
CDR3 DNA: TGCACCAGCAGCCAAGAGGTCAGGGGCGGCGGCACTGAAGCTTTCTTT

J gene: TRBJ1-1
V gene: TRBV27
D gene: TRBD1
clone size: once
CDR3 protein: CVYDRGHTEAFF
CDR3 DNA: TGTGTCTACGACAGGGGGCACACTGAAGCTTTCTTT

J gene: TRBJ2-1
V gene: TRBV14
D gene: TRBD1
clone size: NA
CDR3 protein: CASSQGRQGRSSEQFF
CDR3 DNA: TGTGCCAGCAGCCAAGGTCGACAGGGACGGTCCAGTGAGCAGTTCTTC

J gene: TRBJ2-3
V gene: TRBV9
D gene: NA
clone size: NA
CDR3 protein: CASSVKHTDTQYF
CDR3 DNA: TGTGCCAGCAGCGTAAAGCATACAGATACGCAGTATTTT

J gene: TRBJ2-1
V gene: TRBV6-1
D gene: TRBD1
clone size: NA
CDR3 protein: CASKDRGVNEQFF
CDR3 DNA: TGTGCCAGCAAGGACAGGGGGGTTAATGAGCAGTTCTTC

J gene: TRBJ2-7
V gene: TRBV30
D gene: NA
clone size: NA
CDR3 protein: CAYREGHEQYF
CDR3 DNA: TGTGCCTACAGGGAGGGGCACGAGCAGTACTTC

J gene: TRBJ1-2
V gene: TRBV5-6
D gene: NA
clone size: NA
CDR3 protein: CASSSIQFPANYGYTF
CDR3 DNA: TGTGCCAGCAGCTCAATACAGTTCCCAGCTAACTATGGCTACACCTTC

J gene: TRBJ1-1
V gene: TRBV27
D gene: TRBD1
clone size: NA
CDR3 protein: CASRRPTGSTTEAFF
CDR3 DNA: TGTGCCAGCAGGCGCCCGACAGGGTCTACGACTGAAGCTTTCTTT

J gene: TRBJ1-1
V gene: TRBV5-8
D gene: NA
clone size: NA
CDR3 protein: CASSLDTTRGGLVTEAFF
CDR3 DNA: TGTGCCAGCAGCCTTGATACGACAAGGGGAGGTCTTGTCACTGAAGCTTTCTTT

J gene: TRBJ1-1
V gene: TRBV29-1
D gene: NA
clone size: NA
CDR3 protein: CSVPDRSFGEAFF
CDR3 DNA: TGCAGCGTCCCCGACAGGAGCTTTGGGGAAGCTTTCTTT

J gene: TRBJ2-1
V gene: TRBV4-1
D gene: NA
clone size: once
CDR3 protein: CASSQGPYNEQFF
CDR3 DNA: TGCGCCAGCAGCCAAGGGCCGTACAATGAGCAGTTCTTC

J gene: TRBJ2-7
V gene: TRBV28
D gene: TRBD2
clone size: NA
CDR3 protein: CASSLALGLAVHEQYF
CDR3 DNA: TGTGCCAGCAGTTTGGCCCTGGGACTAGCTGTACACGAGCAGTACTTC

J gene: TRBJ2-7
V gene: TRBV5-1
D gene: TRBD1
clone size: NA
CDR3 protein: CASSLSGQGAHEQYF
CDR3 DNA: TGCGCCAGCAGCTTATCGGGACAGGGGGCCCACGAGCAGTACTTC

J gene: TRBJ1-3
V gene: TRBV10-3
D gene: NA
clone size: once
CDR3 protein: CAISESTGQQRNTIYF
CDR3 DNA: TGTGCCATCAGTGAGTCGACAGGCCAGCAGAGAAACACCATATATTTT

J gene: TRBJ1-4
V gene: TRBV7-9
D gene: NA
clone size: NA
CDR3 protein: CASSLGRGNEKLFF
CDR3 DNA: TGTGCCAGCAGCTTAGGGCGGGGAAATGAAAAACTGTTTTTT

J gene: TRBJ2-5
V gene: TRBV28
D gene: NA
clone size: NA
CDR3 protein: CASSLQAPKETQYF
CDR3 DNA: TGTGCCAGCAGTTTACAGGCGCCGAAAGAGACCCAGTACTTC

J gene: TRBJ1-3
V gene: TRBV2
D gene: TRBD1
clone size: NA
CDR3 protein: CASSLRTGHGNTIYF
CDR3 DNA: TGTGCCAGCAGCCTTAGGACAGGGCACGGAAACACCATATATTTT

J gene: TRBJ2-1
V gene: TRBV18
D gene: NA
clone size: NA
CDR3 protein: CASSPGGAPSYNEQFF
CDR3 DNA: TGTGCCAGCTCACCAGGAGGCGCACCCTCTTACAATGAGCAGTTCTTC

J gene: TRBJ1-5
V gene: TRBV29-1
D gene: NA
clone size: NA
CDR3 protein: CSVGGSGNQPQHF
CDR3 DNA: TGCAGCGTTGGAGGGTCTGGCAATCAGCCCCAGCATTTT

J gene: TRBJ1-2
V gene: TRBV29-1
D gene: NA
clone size: NA
CDR3 protein: CSVGWPLFGYTF
CDR3 DNA: TGCAGCGTTGGCTGGCCGCTTTTCGGCTACACCTTC

J gene: TRBJ2-7
V gene: TRBV27
D gene: TRBD2
clone size: NA
CDR3 protein: CASSPGSSGRSHEQYF
CDR3 DNA: TGTGCCAGCAGTCCAGGAAGTAGCGGGAGATCTCACGAGCAGTACTTC

J gene: TRBJ2-1
V gene: TRBV7-3
D gene: NA
clone size: NA
CDR3 protein: CASSLGHYSFDEQFF
CDR3 DNA: TGTGCCAGCAGCTTAGGCCATTATAGTTTCGATGAGCAGTTCTTC

J gene: TRBJ2-1
V gene: TRBV27
D gene: TRBD2
clone size: NA
CDR3 protein: CASSLYSTSGIYNEQFF
CDR3 DNA: TGTGCCAGCAGTTTATATTCGACTAGCGGAATATACAATGAGCAGTTCTTC

J gene: TRBJ2-3
V gene: TRBV11-2
D gene: NA
clone size: NA
CDR3 protein: CASSLESTDTQYF
CDR3 DNA: TGTGCCAGCAGCTTAGAGAGCACAGATACGCAGTATTTT

J gene: TRBJ2-3
V gene: TRBV14
D gene: TRBD2
clone size: NA
CDR3 protein: CASSQGLAGDTQYF
CDR3 DNA: TGTGCCAGCAGCCAGGGACTAGCGGGAGATACGCAGTATTTT

J gene: TRBJ2-5
V gene: TRBV2
D gene: TRBD1
clone size: NA
CDR3 protein: CASTQPGTGNSETQYF
CDR3 DNA: TGTGCCAGCACCCAGCCGGGGACAGGGAATTCGGAGACCCAGTACTTC

J gene: TRBJ2-7
V gene: TRBV6-6
D gene: NA
clone size: once
CDR3 protein: CASSYRGGSGREQYF
CDR3 DNA: TGTGCCAGCAGTTACCGTGGGGGGAGCGGTCGAGAGCAGTACTTC

J gene: TRBJ2-1
V gene: TRBV19
D gene: TRBD2
clone size: NA
CDR3 protein: CASRAVEAGDDEQFF
CDR3 DNA: TGTGCCAGTAGGGCCGTAGAGGCGGGAGACGATGAGCAGTTCTTC

J gene: TRBJ2-1
V gene: TRBV27
D gene: NA
clone size: once
CDR3 protein: CASSLFPNRTVHSYNEQFF
CDR3 DNA: TGTGCCAGCAGTTTATTTCCCAACCGGACTGTTCACTCCTACAATGAGCAGTTCTTC

J gene: TRBJ2-7
V gene: TRBV6-1
D gene: NA
clone size: NA
CDR3 protein: CASSERQGRPYEQYF
CDR3 DNA: TGTGCCAGCAGTGAAAGGCAGGGCCGCCCCTACGAGCAGTACTTC

J gene: TRBJ2-5
V gene: TRBV15
D gene: NA
clone size: NA
CDR3 protein: CATSRDRGTETQYF
CDR3 DNA: TGTGCCACCAGCAGAGATCGGGGGACAGAGACCCAGTACTTC

J gene: TRBJ1-2
V gene: TRBV4-1
D gene: NA
clone size: NA
CDR3 protein: CASSQGGTTNYGYTF
CDR3 DNA: TGCGCCAGCAGCCAAGGGGGGACGACTAACTATGGCTACACCTTC

J gene: TRBJ1-4
V gene: TRBV29-1
D gene: TRBD1
clone size: NA
CDR3 protein: CSVHTRRTGGHNEKLFF
CDR3 DNA: TGCAGCGTTCACACTAGACGGACAGGGGGGCATAATGAAAAACTGTTTTTT

J gene: TRBJ1-1
V gene: TRBV11-2
D gene: NA
clone size: NA
CDR3 protein: CASRPTNSDTEAFF
CDR3 DNA: TGTGCCAGCAGACCTACAAACAGCGACACTGAAGCTTTCTTT

J gene: TRBJ1-1
V gene: TRBV28
D gene: TRBD1
clone size: NA
CDR3 protein: CASSYEPQGDMNTEAFF
CDR3 DNA: TGTGCCAGCAGTTACGAGCCACAGGGGGACATGAACACTGAAGCTTTCTTT

J gene: TRBJ2-7
V gene: TRBV4-2
D gene: NA
clone size: NA
CDR3 protein: CASSQGVVQVAYEQYF
CDR3 DNA: TGTGCCAGCAGCCAAGGTGTTGTGCAGGTTGCGTACGAGCAGTACTTC